A selection of T cell receptor beta chains follows, all from one sample in a study of blood T cell repertoires in COVID-19. Profiled with immunoSEQ multiplex PCR; TCRdb holds only in-frame clones, not every one. The sample lists roughly 210,000 clones; 87% were seen once. Sequenced material: PBMCs or T cells enriched from blood (not recorded which). These receptors were obtained from a man younger than 45 in a cohort exposed to, infected with or recovered from COVID-19 (not recorded which). Each CDR3 is given with its conserved first and last residue.

TRBV9	TRBJ1-1	CASGQTGAHTEAFF
TRBV15	TRBJ2-4	CATSRDPDRGLGIQYF
TRBV2	TRBJ2-2	CARGRTDTGELFF
TRBV5-1	TRBJ2-5	CASSSLAGVETQYF
TRBV6-2/TRBV6-3	TRBJ2-2	CASSYFRGNTGELFF
TRBV6-2/TRBV6-3	TRBJ2-7	CASSYLSVYEQYF
TRBV28	TRBJ1-5	CASSGAATGAGAQHF
TRBV19	TRBJ2-7	CASSGLAYEQYF
TRBV28	TRBJ2-6	CASSLLGAGANVLTF
TRBV10-3	TRBJ2-5	CAISETERTQYF
TRBV10-3	TRBJ2-3	CAISDLAGADTQYF
TRBV4-2	TRBJ2-7	CASSQVLGTNYEQYF
TRBV3-1/TRBV3-2	TRBJ2-3	CASSHDTSGVLTATDTQYF
TRBV7-2	TRBJ2-3	CASIFQAGVRSTDTQYF
TRBV29-1	TRBJ2-7	CSVDRGDRQYF
TRBV28	TRBJ2-2	CASSLTGSAGELFF
TRBV29-1	TRBJ1-3	CSVVAGSGNTIYF
TRBV3-1/TRBV3-2	TRBJ1-3	CASRQAGTASGNTIYF
TRBV5-1	TRBJ2-3	CASSPLTSGIPDTQYF
TRBV12-5	TRBJ2-3	CASGTSGKQDTQYF
TRBV19	TRBJ1-1	CASFGVVGVTEAFF
TRBV7-9	TRBJ2-1	CASSHPTMGNEQFF
TRBV4-1	TRBJ2-1	CASSLPGTDYNEQFF
TRBV11-3	TRBJ2-2	CASSQALNGELFF
TRBV5-6	TRBJ1-1	CASSLVLRRQGALGEAFF